This is a list of T cell receptor beta chains from one sample in a study of cytomegalovirus exposure and HLA in healthy donors. The protocol was immunoSEQ multiplex PCR, while the TCRdb copy is restricted to in-frame clones and leaves out a portion. The sample shows about 130,000 clones, 81% of them seen only once. Input material: PBMCs. Every receptor here comes from a woman in her thirties or forties in good health and CMV-seropositive. The CDR3 runs from the conserved cysteine through the conserved F or W. D genes are given only for firm matches. Not every row has a clone size; where given, it reads once, few, many or a size class.

NA	NA	TRBV7-2	TRBJ1-1	CASSPSPLSDTEAFF	TGTGCCAGCAGCCCTAGCCCCCTCTCGGACACTGAAGCTTTCTTT
NA	NA	TRBV5-4	TRBJ2-7	CASSFLDSSYEQYF	TGTGCCAGCAGCTTCCTGGACAGCTCCTACGAGCAGTACTTC
TRBD1	NA	TRBV7-2	TRBJ1-1	CASSPTMRQGARTEAFF	TGTGCCAGCAGCCCTACGATGAGACAGGGGGCGCGCACTGAAGCTTTCTTT
NA	NA	TRBV9	TRBJ2-5	CASSPRGDRKETQYF	TGTGCCAGCAGCCCCCGTGGAGACAGGAAAGAGACCCAGTACTTC
TRBD1	NA	TRBV18	TRBJ1-1	CASSPGTVLNTEAFF	TGTGCCAGCTCACCAGGGACAGTGTTGAACACTGAAGCTTTCTTT
TRBD2	NA	TRBV4-3	TRBJ2-7	CASSQEASGVRSYEQYF	TGCGCCAGCAGCCAAGAGGCTAGCGGGGTCCGCTCCTACGAGCAGTACTTC
TRBD1	once	TRBV7-2	TRBJ1-3	CASSLGQGANTIYF	TGTGCCAGCAGCCTAGGACAGGGGGCAAACACCATATATTTT
NA	NA	TRBV11-2	TRBJ1-2	CASSLAGQGFYGYTF	TGTGCCAGCAGCTTAGCGGGTCAGGGGTTCTATGGCTACACCTTC
TRBD1	NA	TRBV25-1	TRBJ1-2	CASSERVTGGPNYGYTF	TGTGCCAGCAGTGAACGAGTGACAGGGGGCCCTAACTATGGCTACACCTTC
NA	NA	TRBV11-3	TRBJ1-1	CASSFRGGLAFF	TGTGCCAGCAGCTTTCGCGGAGGCCTAGCTTTCTTT
NA	NA	TRBV7-2	TRBJ2-5	CASSHPGVPTQYF	TGTGCCAGCAGTCATCCAGGGGTCCCGACCCAGTACTTC
NA	NA	TRBV5-8	TRBJ2-1	CASSLHPTSSSEQFF	TGTGCCAGCAGCTTGCACCCGACTAGTTCCTCTGAGCAGTTCTTC
TRBD2	NA	TRBV6-1	TRBJ2-3	CASRTSGGSTDTQYF	TGTGCCAGCAGGACTAGCGGGGGTAGCACAGATACGCAGTATTTT